This TCR beta chain was recovered during a study of CD8+CD57+ T cells in acquired aplastic anemia (dated by TCRdb to 2017 to 2018). For the study in its entirety: A mean of about 3.2 ug of DNA, ranging from about 0.19 to 27.4 ug, was extracted from sorted CD4+ and CD8+ cells. Healthy donor samples averaged about 9.9 million reads for CD4+ and roughly 11 million for CD8+ cells. Overall study outcomes, separate from this receptor: Over 25 CD8+ CDR3 sequences were found in both patients and controls but appeared to be highly expressed in patients and within the immunodominant clones of the patients. Patients and healthy controls showed no significant difference in CD8+ Simpson's diversity (P=0.060).

The CDR3 numbers 15 residues from cysteine through phenylalanine. Only the CDR3 portion is preserved as DNA: 45 bases, with reading frame beginning at the first base. Sequences DFQATT (CDR1) and SNEGSKA (CDR2) are obtained from the germline V gene (reference sequence). Cut back by 1 base and 6 bases, the V and J ends lie 18 bases apart. In the study, sorted CD4+ and CD8+ blood T cells from patients with severe aplastic anemia and from healthy subjects underwent deep sequencing of TCR repertoires. Ficoll-Paque density gradient centrifugation was used to isolate peripheral blood mononuclear cells. CD4+ and CD8+ T cells were sorted by FACS or magnetic beads before DNA extraction. Notes on this clonotype: Its binding antigen is unknown. Per-base quality was not reported, and no clone a single base away is much larger than it.

Genomic DNA served as template for TCR beta VDJ combination and CDR3 sequence profiling. TCR repertoire sequencing was run on an Illumina HiSeq 2000. The authors processed their data as follows. TRBV/TRBJ rearrangement plots, CDR3 size and DJ length profiles, and Simpson's diversity index were used to evaluate the repertoires. The most abundant DNA sequence in the deep sequencing data was taken as the immunodominant clone. CDR3 amino acid sequences were screened for sharing across subjects and compared with published repertoires and the VDJdb database. The public sequencing data were trimmed at Q25 with fastp and processed into clonotypes with MiXCR by TCRdb, which kept only in-frame beta chains. Merged by CDR3 protein, the rows form single entries marked with the most common genes and DNA. The V and J calls here are based on TCRdb, not the publication. The sample table contains some 68,000 distinct CDR3 sequences; only one count was recorded for around half of them. About 8.5% of the sample goes to the ten largest clones.

The chain uses TRBV20-1 and TRBJ1-1, and TRBD1 may be the D gene, going by 6 matching bases. Sequenced material: sorted CD4+, CD8+, or CD8+CD57+ T cells (not recorded which) from PBMCs. This receptor was obtained from a human donor in good health, serving as a control. The nucleotide sequence is given as TGCAGTGCTAGAGCGTCAAACAGGGTGGCCCCTGAAGCTTTCTTT. Its product reads: CSARASNRVAPEAFF.